This T cell receptor (beta chain) was recorded in a study of cytotoxic CD8 clonotypes in ibrutinib-treated CLL. Across the whole study: Responses: around 24 partial, 2 complete; after median roughly 63 months, roughly 14 stayed remitted, around 12 progressed.

The repertoire was sequenced with immunoSEQ multiplex PCR; TCRdb's copy has only in-frame clones and lacks some. The sample carries about 180,000 clones, approximately 84% recorded once. Whole-study findings and limits: Under treatment, the uncommon public clonotypes either contracted or remained stable. In comparison with age-matched healthy donors, baseline clonality was higher and tracked circulating CD8+ T-cell counts.

V shed 2 bases and J 9 bases; nucleotides not matched to a gene: 4. Germline CDR1 and CDR2: SGHTA and FQGTGA. The CDR3 extends over 15 amino acids. Regarding this clone: Its antigen is undetermined.

Cryopreserved PBMCs provided about 2 micrograms of genomic DNA for the TCR beta libraries. This receptor was obtained from a human donor with chronic lymphocytic leukemia. This chain links TRBV7-3 with TRBJ2-1; TRBD2 agrees at 13 bases. The material was PBMCs, obtained after 24 months of ibrutinib treatment. As DNA, the CDR3 is TGTGCCAGCAGCTTACGGACTAGCGGGAGCGGTGAGCAGTTCTTC. Protein sequence: CASSLRTSGSGEQFF.